This TCR beta chain was retrieved from a study of blood T cell repertoires in COVID-19. Clones were sequenced by immunoSEQ multiplex PCR, and TCRdb holds only the in-frame ones, with some missing. Among approximately 230,000 clones listed, roughly 87% were seen once. The sequence was collected from a woman between 25 and 40 years old with acute COVID-19. The sequenced material came from PBMCs or T cells enriched from blood (not recorded which).

CDR3 protein: CASSPGQGIYEQYF. In DNA form, the CDR3 reads TGTGCCAGCAGCCCGGGACAGGGTATCTACGAGCAGTACTTC. The V gene is TRBV7-9, the J gene TRBJ2-7; 9 positions match TRBD1. This CDR3 comprises 14 residues. Unmatched junction bases numbered 5, after V lost 5 bases and J lost 3 bases. Looked up from germline, CDR1 is SEHNR and CDR2 is FQNEAQ (reference sequence).